This T cell receptor (beta chain) appears in the sequencing data of a study of CD8 T cells in Susac syndrome (dated by TCRdb to between 2018 and 2021). As for the study more broadly: Repertoire sequencing was used to test whether CD8+ T cell activation and differentiation in Susac syndrome was antigen driven. Clonality of the CD8+ T cell repertoire was compared between roughly eleven healthy donors, some 14 Susac syndrome patients and under 19 multiple sclerosis patients. Broader findings and caveats from the paper: The TCR sequencing and HLA analysis was acknowledged to have included a relatively small number of individuals.

RNA was extracted using the RNeasy kit, and roughly 0.5 to 1 ug of the RNA was reverse transcribed with random hexamers. The immunoSEQ multiplex PCR assay, covering 54 Vbeta and 13 Jbeta segments, was used to amplify TCR beta CDR3 regions. Bias from PCR amplification was corrected by using a synthetic template baseline for primer optimization and for computational correction. The source study handled its data this way. Reads were annotated to V, D and J genes per IMGT and analyzed with immunoSEQ Analyzer, keeping only productive sequences. To calculate clonality, Shannon entropy was normalized by log2 of the number of productive unique sequences and then subtracted from one. For each patient and control, public and private clones were evaluated among the 100 most prevalent clones. Clones were defined as Susac-specific if absent from the healthy and MS cohorts, from around 1,000 published viral clones and from other ImmuneACCESS disease sequences. TCRdb redid the processing of the public reads, applying fastp at Q25 and MiXCR, and retained in-frame beta chains. CDR3 protein sequences are deduplicated, and each keeps its most common genes and DNA. These V and J calls derive from TCRdb rather than the authors' analysis. This sample has 160,000 or so distinct CDR3 sequences in its table, and roughly 95% of those were observed once. Roughly 0.16% of the sample rests with the top ten.

Note on this clonotype: This clone's antigen is unknown. Qualities for individual bases were not recorded, and no much larger clone is one base off.

High-throughput TCR beta sequencing profiled peripheral blood CD8+ and CD4+ T cells from healthy donors, Susac syndrome patients and multiple sclerosis patients. Multiple sclerosis controls were treatment-naive patients with stable or active relapsing-remitting disease fulfilling revised McDonald criteria. CD8+ TEMRA cells were enriched by FACS, while bulk CD8+ and CD4+ T cells were purified by magnetic negative isolation. Blood was drawn into EDTA tubes, processed within 24 hours, and PBMCs were isolated by density gradient centrifugation. PBMCs intended for TCR sequencing were frozen in liquid nitrogen and were later thawed in a 37 degrees C water bath. The sorted or isolated CD4+, CD8+ and CD8+ TEMRA cells had a purity of 90% or higher. The sequencing input was CD8+ T cells from PBMCs. The sequence derives from a human donor with multiple sclerosis.

This receptor carries the CDR3 CASSVEGGYNSPLHF. In nucleotides, the sequence is TGTGCCAGCAGCGTAGAAGGGGGTTATAATTCACCCCTCCACTTT. The sequence links TRBV9 to TRBJ1-6; TRBD1 could be the D gene, as 6 bases match. The CDR3 runs 15 residues from the cysteine to the phenylalanine. The sequence is cut down to CDR3 DNA, 45 bases in frame from base 1. The germline V gene gives CDR1 as SGDLS and CDR2 as YYNGEE. V is reduced by 0 bases and J by 4 bases, leaving a spacing of 8 bases between them.